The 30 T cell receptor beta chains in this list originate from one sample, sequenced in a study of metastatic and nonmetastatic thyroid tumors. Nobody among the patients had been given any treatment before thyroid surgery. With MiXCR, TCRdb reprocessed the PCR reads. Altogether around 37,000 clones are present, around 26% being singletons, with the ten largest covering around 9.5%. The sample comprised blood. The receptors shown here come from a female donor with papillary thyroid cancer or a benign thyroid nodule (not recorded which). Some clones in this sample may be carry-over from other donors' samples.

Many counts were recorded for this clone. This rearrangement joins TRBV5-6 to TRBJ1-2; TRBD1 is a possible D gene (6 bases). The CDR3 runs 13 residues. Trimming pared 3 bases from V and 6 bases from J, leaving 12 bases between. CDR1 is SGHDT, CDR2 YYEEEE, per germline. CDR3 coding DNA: TGTGCCAGCAGCTCTTATCAGGGGAATGGCTACACCTTC. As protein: CASSSYQGNGYTF.

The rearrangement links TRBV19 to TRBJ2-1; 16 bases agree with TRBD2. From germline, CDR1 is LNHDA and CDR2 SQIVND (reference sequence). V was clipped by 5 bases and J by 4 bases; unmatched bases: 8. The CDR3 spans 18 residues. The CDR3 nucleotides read TGTGCCAGTAGTTTGGGACTAGCGGGGGGGCGGTTATACAATGAGCAGTTCTTC. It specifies CASSLGLAGGRLYNEQFF.

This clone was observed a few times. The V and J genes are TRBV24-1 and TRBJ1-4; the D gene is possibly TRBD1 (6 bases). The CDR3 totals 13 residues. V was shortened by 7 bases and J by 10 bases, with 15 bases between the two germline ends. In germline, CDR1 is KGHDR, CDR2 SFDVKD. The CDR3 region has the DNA TGTGCCACCAGCGACCGCACAGGGACAAAACTGTTTTTT. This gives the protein CATSDRTGTKLFF.

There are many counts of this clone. The CDR3 spells CASSGGQGGTDTQYF. The DNA for the CDR3 is TGTGCCAGCAGTGGGGGACAGGGGGGAACAGATACGCAGTATTTT. The genes are TRBV2 and TRBJ2-3; 11 nucleotides match TRBD1. Germline V gene lookup returns CDR1 SNHLY and CDR2 FYNNEI. The CDR3 runs to 15 residues. V was clipped by 4 bases and J by 3 bases; unmatched bases: 3.

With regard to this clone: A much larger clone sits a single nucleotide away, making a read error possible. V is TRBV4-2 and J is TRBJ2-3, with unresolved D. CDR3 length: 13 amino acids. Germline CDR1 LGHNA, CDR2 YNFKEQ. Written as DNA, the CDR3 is TGTGCCAGCAACCAAGTCGGGCAGGATACGCAGTATTTT. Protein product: CASNQVGQDTQYF.

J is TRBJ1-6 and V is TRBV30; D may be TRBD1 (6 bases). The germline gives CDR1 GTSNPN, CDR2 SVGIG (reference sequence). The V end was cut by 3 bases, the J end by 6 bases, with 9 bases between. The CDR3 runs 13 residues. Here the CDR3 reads CAWSVRGNSPLHF. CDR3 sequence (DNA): TGTGCCTGGAGCGTCAGGGGTAATTCACCCCTCCACTTT.

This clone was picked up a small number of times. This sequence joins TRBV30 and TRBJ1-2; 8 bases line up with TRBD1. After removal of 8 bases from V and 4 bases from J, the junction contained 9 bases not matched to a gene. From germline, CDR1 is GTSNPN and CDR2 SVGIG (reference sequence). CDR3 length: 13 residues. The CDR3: CAQRTGRFYGYTF. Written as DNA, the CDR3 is TGTGCCCAACGGACAGGGCGATTCTATGGCTACACCTTC.

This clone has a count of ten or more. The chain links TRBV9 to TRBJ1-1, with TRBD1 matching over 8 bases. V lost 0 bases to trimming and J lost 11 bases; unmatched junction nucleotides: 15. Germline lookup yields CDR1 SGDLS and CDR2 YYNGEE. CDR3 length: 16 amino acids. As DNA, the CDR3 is TGTGCCAGCAGCGTAGTCCCCGACTTACGACAGGGGACCGCTTTCTTT. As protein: CASSVVPDLRQGTAFF.

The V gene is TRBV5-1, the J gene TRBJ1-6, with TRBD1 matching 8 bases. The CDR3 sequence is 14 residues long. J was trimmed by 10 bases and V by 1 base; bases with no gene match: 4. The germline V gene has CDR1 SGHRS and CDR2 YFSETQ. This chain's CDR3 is CASSLSDRGSPLHF. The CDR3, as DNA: TGCGCCAGCAGCTTGAGCGACAGGGGATCACCCCTCCACTTT.

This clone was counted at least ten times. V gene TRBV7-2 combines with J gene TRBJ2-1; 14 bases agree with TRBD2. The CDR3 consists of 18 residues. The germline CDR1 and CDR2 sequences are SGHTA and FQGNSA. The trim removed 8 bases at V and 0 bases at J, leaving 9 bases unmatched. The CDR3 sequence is CASGRTSGGSSSYNEQFF. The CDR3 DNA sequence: TGTGCCAGCGGTAGGACTAGCGGGGGGTCCAGCTCCTACAATGAGCAGTTCTTC.

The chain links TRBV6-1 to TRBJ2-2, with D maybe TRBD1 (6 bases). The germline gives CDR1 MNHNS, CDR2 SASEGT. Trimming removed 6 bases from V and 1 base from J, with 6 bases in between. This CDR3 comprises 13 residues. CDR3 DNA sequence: TGTGCCAGCAGACAGGGGAACACCGGGGAGCTGTTTTTT. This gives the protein CASRQGNTGELFF.

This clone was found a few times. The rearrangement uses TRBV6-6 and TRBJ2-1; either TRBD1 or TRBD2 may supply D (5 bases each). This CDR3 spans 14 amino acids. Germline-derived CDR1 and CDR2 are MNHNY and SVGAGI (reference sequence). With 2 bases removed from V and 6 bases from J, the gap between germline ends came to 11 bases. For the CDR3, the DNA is TGTGCCAGCAGTTACCCAGGGACCTCCAATGAGCAGTTCTTC. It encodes CASSYPGTSNEQFF.

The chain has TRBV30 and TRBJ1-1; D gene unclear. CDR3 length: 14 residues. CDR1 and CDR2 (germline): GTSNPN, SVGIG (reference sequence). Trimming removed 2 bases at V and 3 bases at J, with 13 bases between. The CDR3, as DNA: TGTGCCTGGAGTACGGGCCCCGTTTACACTGAAGCTTTCTTT. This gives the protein CAWSTGPVYTEAFF.

CDR3 sequence reads: CSARRGEGTESQYF. In DNA, the CDR3 is TGCAGTGCTAGACGCGGAGAAGGGACGGAATCGCAGTATTTT. The V call is TRBV20-1, the J call TRBJ2-3; perhaps D is TRBD1 or TRBD2 (5 bases each). Trimming removed 2 bases from V and 10 bases from J, with 19 bases in between. This CDR3 is built from 14 residues. CDR1 is DFQATT, CDR2 SNEGSKA, per germline (reference sequence).

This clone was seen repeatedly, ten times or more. In DNA form, the CDR3 reads TGTGCCAGCAGCTTTCGGACTAGCGGCCCCTACGAGCAGTACTTC. This translates into CASSFRTSGPYEQYF. The V and J genes are TRBV5-6 and TRBJ2-7, with 10 bases aligning to TRBD2. Germline loops: CDR1 SGHDT, CDR2 YYEEEE. CDR3 length: 15 amino acids. With 2 bases clipped from V and 2 bases from J, the junction kept 4 bases outside the gene matches.

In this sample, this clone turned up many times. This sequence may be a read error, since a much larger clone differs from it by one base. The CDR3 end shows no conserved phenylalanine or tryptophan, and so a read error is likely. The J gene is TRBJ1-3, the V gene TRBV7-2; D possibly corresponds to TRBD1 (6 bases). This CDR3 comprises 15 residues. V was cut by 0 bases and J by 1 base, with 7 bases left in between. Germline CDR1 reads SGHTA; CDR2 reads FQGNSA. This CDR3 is CASSLATGSGNTIYL. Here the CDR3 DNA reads TGTGCCAGCAGCTTAGCTACAGGGTCTGGAAACACCATATATCTT.

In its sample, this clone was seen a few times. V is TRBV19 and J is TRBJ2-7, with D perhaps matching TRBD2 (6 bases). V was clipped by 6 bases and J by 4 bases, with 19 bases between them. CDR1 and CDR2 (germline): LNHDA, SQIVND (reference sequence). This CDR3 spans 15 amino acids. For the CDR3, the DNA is TGTGCCAGTAGCTTACCGGGACTGGGAATTTACGAGCAGTACTTC. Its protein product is CASSLPGLGIYEQYF.

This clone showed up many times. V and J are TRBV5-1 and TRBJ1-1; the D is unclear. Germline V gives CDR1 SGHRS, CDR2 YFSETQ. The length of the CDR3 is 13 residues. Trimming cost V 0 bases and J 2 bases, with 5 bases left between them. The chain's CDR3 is CASSLVSNTEAFF. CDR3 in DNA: TGCGCCAGCAGCTTGGTGAGTAACACTGAAGCTTTCTTT.

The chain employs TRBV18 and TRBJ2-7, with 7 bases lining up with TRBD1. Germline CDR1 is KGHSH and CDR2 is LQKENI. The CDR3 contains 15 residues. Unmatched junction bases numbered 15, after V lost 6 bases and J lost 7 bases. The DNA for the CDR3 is TGTGCCAGCTCGACTACCCCAGGGACAGCTGGAGAGCAGTACTTC. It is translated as CASSTTPGTAGEQYF. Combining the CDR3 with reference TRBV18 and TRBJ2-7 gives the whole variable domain NAGVMQNPRHLVRRRGQEARLRCSPMKGHSHVYWYRQLPEEGLKFMVYLQKENIIDESGMPKERFSAEFPKEGPSILRIQQVVRGDSAAYFCASSTTPGTAGEQYFGPGTRLTVT.

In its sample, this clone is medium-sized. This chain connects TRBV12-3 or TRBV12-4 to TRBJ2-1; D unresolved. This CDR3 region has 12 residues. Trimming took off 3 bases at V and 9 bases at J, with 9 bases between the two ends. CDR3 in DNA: TGTGCCAGCAGTTTTTTGGGGTTTGAGCAGTTCTTC. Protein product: CASSFLGFEQFF.

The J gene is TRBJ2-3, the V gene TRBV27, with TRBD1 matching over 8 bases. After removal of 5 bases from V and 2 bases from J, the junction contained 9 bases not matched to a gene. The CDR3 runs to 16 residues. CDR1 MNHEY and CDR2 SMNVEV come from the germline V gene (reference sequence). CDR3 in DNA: TGTGCCAGCAGTCGGACAACAGGGGGACACACAGATACGCAGTATTTT. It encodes CASSRTTGGHTDTQYF.

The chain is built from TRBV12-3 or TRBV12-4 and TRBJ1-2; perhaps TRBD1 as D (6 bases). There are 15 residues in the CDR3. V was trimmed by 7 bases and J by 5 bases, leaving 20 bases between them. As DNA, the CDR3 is TGTGCCAGCAACCATAGGGGGGCGCTCACTTATGGCTACACCTTC. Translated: CASNHRGALTYGYTF.

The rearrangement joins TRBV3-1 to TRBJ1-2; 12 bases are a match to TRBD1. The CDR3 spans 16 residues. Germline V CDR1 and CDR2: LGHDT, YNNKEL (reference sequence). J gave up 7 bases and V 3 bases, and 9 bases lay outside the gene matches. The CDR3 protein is CASSQVTGDRGRGYTF. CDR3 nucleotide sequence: TGTGCCAGCAGCCAGGTGACGGGGGACAGGGGGCGTGGCTACACCTTC.

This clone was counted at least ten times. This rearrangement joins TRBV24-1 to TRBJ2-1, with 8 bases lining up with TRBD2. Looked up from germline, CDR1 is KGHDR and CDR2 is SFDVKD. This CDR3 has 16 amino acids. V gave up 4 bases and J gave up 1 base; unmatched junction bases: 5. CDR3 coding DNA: TGTGCCACCAGTGACACCGGGACTAGATCCTACAATGAGCAGTTCTTC. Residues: CATSDTGTRSYNEQFF.

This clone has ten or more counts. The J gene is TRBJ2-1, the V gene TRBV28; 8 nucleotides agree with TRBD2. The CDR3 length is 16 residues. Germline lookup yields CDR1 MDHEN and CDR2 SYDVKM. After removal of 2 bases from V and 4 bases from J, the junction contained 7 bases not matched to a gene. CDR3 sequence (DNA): TGTGCCAGCAGTTTACCCGGGCTAGCGGGTTACAATGAGCAGTTCTTC. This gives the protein CASSLPGLAGYNEQFF.

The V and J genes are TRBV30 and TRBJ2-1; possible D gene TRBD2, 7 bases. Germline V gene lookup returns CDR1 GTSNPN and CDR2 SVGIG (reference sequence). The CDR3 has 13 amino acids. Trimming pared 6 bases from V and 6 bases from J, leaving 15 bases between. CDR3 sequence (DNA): TGTGCCTGCGGGGGGCGTACGTCCAATGAGCAGTTCTTC. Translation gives CACGGRTSNEQFF.

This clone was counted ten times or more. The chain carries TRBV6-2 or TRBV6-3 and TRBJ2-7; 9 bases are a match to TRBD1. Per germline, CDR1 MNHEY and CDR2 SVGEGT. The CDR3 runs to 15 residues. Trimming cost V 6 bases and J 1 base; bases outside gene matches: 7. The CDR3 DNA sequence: TGTGCCAGCAGCCATGACAGGGGGAGATCCTACGAGCAGTACTTC. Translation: CASSHDRGRSYEQYF.

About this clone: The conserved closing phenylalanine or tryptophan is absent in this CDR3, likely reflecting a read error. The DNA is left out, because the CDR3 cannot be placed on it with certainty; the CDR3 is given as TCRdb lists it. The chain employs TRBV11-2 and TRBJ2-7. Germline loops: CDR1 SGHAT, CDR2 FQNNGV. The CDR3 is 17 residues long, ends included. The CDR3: CASSLGVCDRASYEHYL.

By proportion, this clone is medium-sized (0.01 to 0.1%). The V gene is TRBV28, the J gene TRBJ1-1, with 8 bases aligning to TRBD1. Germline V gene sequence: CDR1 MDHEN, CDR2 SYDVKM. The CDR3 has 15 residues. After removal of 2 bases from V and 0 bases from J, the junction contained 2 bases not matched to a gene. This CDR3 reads CASSLGDRLNTEAFF. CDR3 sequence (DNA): TGTGCCAGCAGTTTAGGGGACAGGCTGAACACTGAAGCTTTCTTT.

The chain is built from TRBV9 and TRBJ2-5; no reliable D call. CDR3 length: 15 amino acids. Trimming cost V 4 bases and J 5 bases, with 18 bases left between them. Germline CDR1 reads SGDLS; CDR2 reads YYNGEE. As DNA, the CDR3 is TGTGCCAGCAGCCCTACCCCTCGGGTGGAGGAGACCCAGTACTTC. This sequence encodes CASSPTPRVEETQYF. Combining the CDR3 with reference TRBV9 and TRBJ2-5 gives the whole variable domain DSGVTQTPKHLITATGQRVTLRCSPRSGDLSVYWYQQSLDQGLQFLIQYYNGEERAKGNILERFSAQQFPDLHSELNLSSLELGDSALYFCASSPTPRVEETQYFGPGTRLLVL.